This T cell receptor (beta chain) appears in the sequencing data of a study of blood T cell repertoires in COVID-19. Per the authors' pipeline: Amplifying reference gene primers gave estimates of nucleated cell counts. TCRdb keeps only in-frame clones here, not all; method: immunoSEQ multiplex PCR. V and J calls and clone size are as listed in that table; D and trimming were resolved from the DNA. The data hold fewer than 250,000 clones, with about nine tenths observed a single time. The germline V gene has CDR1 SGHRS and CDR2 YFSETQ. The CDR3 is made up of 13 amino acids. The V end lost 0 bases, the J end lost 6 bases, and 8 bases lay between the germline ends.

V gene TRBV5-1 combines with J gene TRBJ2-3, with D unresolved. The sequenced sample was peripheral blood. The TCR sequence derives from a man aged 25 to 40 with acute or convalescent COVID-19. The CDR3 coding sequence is TGCGCCAGCAGCTTGGGCCGGTCGGATACGCAGTATTTT. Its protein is CASSLGRSDTQYF.